The entry that follows covers one T cell receptor (beta chain) sequence. These data originate in a study of CD8+CD57+ T cells in acquired aplastic anemia. The germline CDR1 and CDR2 sequences are SNHLY and FYNNEI. The ends lost 10 bases at V and 0 bases at J; junction bases unmatched: 11. This CDR3 contains 15 residues. Genomic DNA served as template for TCR beta VDJ and CDR3 profiling. TCRdb ran MiXCR on the reads and lists one entry per CDR3 protein. The sample has about 81,000 distinct CDR3 sequences, roughly half seen once. This clonotype originated in a human donor in good health, serving as a control. The sequenced sample was sorted CD4+, CD8+, or CD8+CD57+ T cells (not recorded which) from PBMCs. The rearrangement uses TRBV2 and TRBJ1-2; 7 bases fit TRBD1. The CDR3 loop reads CATILGQMPNYGYTF. DNA of the CDR3: TGTGCCACCATTTTGGGACAGATGCCTAACTATGGCTACACCTTC.